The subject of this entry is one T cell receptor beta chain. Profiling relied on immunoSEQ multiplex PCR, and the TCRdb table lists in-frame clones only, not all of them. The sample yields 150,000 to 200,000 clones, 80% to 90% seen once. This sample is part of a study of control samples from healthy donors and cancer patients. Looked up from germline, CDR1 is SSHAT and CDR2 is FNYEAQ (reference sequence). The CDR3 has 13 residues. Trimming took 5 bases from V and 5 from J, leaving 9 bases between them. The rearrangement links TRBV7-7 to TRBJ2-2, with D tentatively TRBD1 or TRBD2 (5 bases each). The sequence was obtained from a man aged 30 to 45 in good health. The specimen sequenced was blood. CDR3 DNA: TGTGCCAGCAGCCGGGGCAGGACCGGGGAGCTGTTTTTT. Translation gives CASSRGRTGELFF.